Each of the 6 T cell receptor beta chains below was sequenced from the same sample in a study of cytomegalovirus exposure and HLA in healthy donors. The PCR employed 60 Vbeta primers together with 13 Jbeta primers. Assay used: immunoSEQ multiplex PCR; TCRdb lists only in-frame clones, some missing. The sample shows more than 85,000 clones, less than 85% of them seen only once. Sequenced material: PBMCs. The receptor set was obtained from a man younger than 40 in good health and CMV-seropositive.

The chain combines TRBV5-4 with TRBJ1-2; D is possibly TRBD1 (5 bases). Between the trimmed V and J ends, which lost 0 bases and 7 bases, there was a span of 13 bases. Germline V gene lookup returns CDR1 SGHNT and CDR2 YYREEE (reference sequence). The CDR3 totals 14 residues. DNA of the CDR3: TGTGCCAGCAGCTTGGGGACAACTAGCCCTGGCTACACCTTC. It is translated as CASSLGTTSPGYTF.

This clone was counted only a few times. The chain recombines TRBV19 with TRBJ1-6, with 8 bases that match TRBD1. Germline V gene sequence: CDR1 LNHDA, CDR2 SQIVND (reference sequence). The CDR3 is 14 amino acids. The junction had 6 bases not matched to a gene; V was cut back by 5 bases and J by 9 bases. Written as DNA, the CDR3 is TGTGCCAGTAGTTCCGGACAGGGCCCTTCACCCCTCCACTTT. It translates to CASSSGQGPSPLHF. Variable domain in full (rest from reference TRBV19 and TRBJ1-6): DGGITQSPKYLFRKEGQNVTLSCEQNLNHDAMYWYRQDPGQGLRLIYYSQIVNDFQKGDIAEGYSVSREKKESFPLTVTSAQKNPTAFYLCASSSGQGPSPLHFGNGTRLTVT.

The J gene is TRBJ2-1, the V gene TRBV27; D is possibly TRBD2 (6 bases). Trimming stripped 5 bases from V and 7 bases from J, with 15 bases between. This CDR3 region has 14 residues. Per germline, CDR1 MNHEY and CDR2 SMNVEV (reference sequence). CDR3 nucleotide sequence: TGTGCCAGCAGTCAGGGACTCCTAATGAATGAGCAGTTCTTC. Its protein product is CASSQGLLMNEQFF.

The chain joins TRBV28 to TRBJ2-5; TRBD2 agrees at 9 bases. Trimming cost V 8 bases and J 5 bases; bases outside gene matches: 9. The CDR3 has 14 amino acids. Germline values: CDR1 MDHEN, CDR2 SYDVKM. CDR3 DNA: TGTGCCAGCTGGGGGAGCGGGGGGTGGGAGACCCAGTACTTC. It yields the protein CASWGSGGWETQYF.

There are a few counts of this clone. The rearrangement uses TRBV30 and TRBJ1-6; 7 bases are a match to TRBD1. Germline CDR1 is GTSNPN and CDR2 is SVGIG (reference sequence). This CDR3 spans 15 amino acids. With 2 bases clipped from V and 7 bases from J, the junction kept 8 bases outside the gene matches. DNA for the CDR3: TGTGCCTGGAGTACCCGAGGACAGGCGAATTCACCCCTCCACTTT. Its translation is CAWSTRGQANSPLHF.

The count of this clone is one. The chain links TRBV7-9 to TRBJ1-1; 7 nucleotides match TRBD1. From germline, CDR1 is SEHNR and CDR2 FQNEAQ (reference sequence). The CDR3 length is 15 residues. The V and J ends lost 5 bases and 3 bases, in that order; junction bases with no gene match: 9. DNA for the CDR3: TGTGCCAGCAGCCCCATCCTCAGGGGGGACACTGAAGCTTTCTTT. Translation: CASSPILRGDTEAFF.